This entry concerns a single TCR beta chain. Its antigen target is currently unknown. No per-base quality is available; no much larger clone lies one base away. This specimen comes from a study of siplizumab effects on memory and regulatory T cells (dated by TCRdb to the late 2010s). Concerning the study at large: The effect of the anti-CD2 antibody siplizumab on alloreactive T-cell subsets was examined in allogeneic mixed lymphocyte reactions constructed from human PBMCs.

The germline V gene sets CDR1 to SGHRS and CDR2 to YFSETQ. Counted from cysteine to phenylalanine, this CDR3 has 14 amino acids. Solely the CDR3 DNA is kept, with 42 bases framed from the first base. Between the V and J ends, shortened by 0 bases and 2 bases respectively, the junction contains 7 bases. Overall results and qualifications from the work: Among mappable alloreactive CD4+ clones, an average Treg-derived fraction of roughly 69% was observed with siplizumab, compared with less than 35% in control reactions. Unstimulated naive T cells appeared more diverse than memory T cells, and naive cells seemed to contribute substantially to the alloresponse. The cumulative frequency of alloreactive sequences traceable to unstimulated CD4+ memory T cells was significantly reduced by siplizumab. Sequences below about 10^-5 frequency were poorly captured, so only a minor fraction of alloreactive clones could be mapped to unstimulated subsets. For roughly 75-96% of proliferating CD4+ or CD8+ clones, no naive or memory phenotype could be assigned. The suppressive function of proliferating Tregs from siplizumab cultures was not functionally confirmed.

Sorted unstimulated T cells and proliferating T cells recovered from mixed lymphocyte reactions underwent TCRbeta CDR3 sequencing. Fresh whole blood from more than 8 HLA-typed healthy donors was used as the source from which PBMCs were isolated. Unstimulated CD4+ regulatory T cells were FACS-sorted to map the origin of alloreactive clones. The receptor library was made with the immunoSEQ multiplex PCR assay. Each sample had 85,000 to 100,000 TCR templates assayed by the deep sequencing platform. Genomic DNA extracted from sorted T cells was the material used for TCRbeta CDR3 sequencing. On the study's bioinformatics: The R programming language was used for the clonal analysis of the TCRbeta CDR3 data. Unstimulated samples were compared with post-reaction CFSE-low samples to define alloreactive CD4+ and CD8+ clones. Alloreactive CD4+ clones were assigned to regulatory or non-regulatory origin by matching sequences to sorted unstimulated Treg and non-Treg repertoires. The clones in this table, taken by TCRdb from immuneACCESS, are in-frame only. Not every clone is retained; where verified, under half of the shortfall comes from an unresolved V gene, and the cause of the rest is unknown. The DNA was the basis for D and trimming; V, J and clone size are from that table. Counted in this sample were 85,000 to 130,000 clones; under 95% of them appeared once. The ten most abundant clones make up roughly 0.78% of the sample.

The rearranged chain carries TRBV5-1 and TRBJ2-3; too little of a D gene remains to name it. Source material: Tregs sorted from blood. This receptor was identified in a human donor in good health. The CDR3 is CASSLGGFTDTQYF. The nucleotide sequence reads TGCGCCAGCAGCTTGGGAGGATTCACAGATACGCAGTATTTT.